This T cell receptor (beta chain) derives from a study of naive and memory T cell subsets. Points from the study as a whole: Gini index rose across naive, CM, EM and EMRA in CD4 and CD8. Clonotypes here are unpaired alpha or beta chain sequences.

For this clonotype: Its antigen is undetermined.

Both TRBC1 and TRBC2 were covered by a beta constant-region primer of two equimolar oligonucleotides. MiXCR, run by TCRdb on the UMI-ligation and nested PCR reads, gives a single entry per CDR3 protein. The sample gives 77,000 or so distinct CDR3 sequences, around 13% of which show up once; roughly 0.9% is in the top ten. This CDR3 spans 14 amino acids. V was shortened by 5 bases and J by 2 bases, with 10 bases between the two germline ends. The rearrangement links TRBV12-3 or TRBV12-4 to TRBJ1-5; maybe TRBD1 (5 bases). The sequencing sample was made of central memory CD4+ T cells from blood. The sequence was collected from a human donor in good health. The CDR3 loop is CASSLIGGNQPQHF. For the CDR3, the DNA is TGTGCCAGCAGTCTGATAGGGGGCAATCAGCCCCAGCATTTT.